These 27 T cell receptor beta chains were sequenced from one sample in a study of long-term antiretroviral therapy in people with HIV. The assay, immunoSEQ v3.0, was run at survey level. Profiling relied on immunoSEQ multiplex PCR, and the TCRdb table lists in-frame clones only, not all of them. The sample lists around 20,000 clones, around three quarters occurring once. Sample: unsorted PBMCs, taken 0.5 years before starting antiretroviral therapy. The receptors were sampled from a man aged 18 to 30 with HIV.

The chain employs TRBV6-6 and TRBJ2-2, with D possibly being TRBD1 or TRBD2 (5 bases each). Trimming left V 7 bases short and J 9 bases short, with 24 bases between. Per the germline V gene, CDR1 is MNHNY and CDR2 is SVGAGI (reference sequence). CDR3 length: 16 amino acids. The DNA of the CDR3 is TGTGCCAGCACCCCCCCGACAGAGGGAGCCCGCCGGGAGCTGTTTTTT. The encoded protein is CASTPPTEGARRELFF.

This chain joins TRBV7-8 and TRBJ1-1; possibly TRBD1 for D (5 bases). CDR1 is SGHVS, CDR2 FQNEAQ, per germline. The CDR3 totals 16 residues. Trimming took off 0 bases at V and 0 bases at J, with 11 bases between the two ends. The CDR3 region is CASSLAGEKLNTEAFF. The CDR3 nucleotides are TGTGCCAGCAGCTTAGCAGGGGAGAAACTGAACACTGAAGCTTTCTTT.

The V and J genes are TRBV6-1 and TRBJ2-2; 7 nucleotides agree with TRBD2. V lost 9 bases, J lost 8 bases, and 0 bases stayed unmatched. This CDR3 is built from 10 residues. The V gene's germline CDR1 is MNHNS and CDR2 SASEGT. The CDR3 DNA reads as TGTGCCAGTAGCGGGGGGGAGCTGTTTTTT. As protein: CASSGGELFF.

This clone is categorized as medium-sized (0.01 to 0.1%). This chain joins TRBV28 and TRBJ1-3; D unclear. There are 12 residues in the CDR3. Per germline, CDR1 MDHEN and CDR2 SYDVKM. V was clipped by 8 bases and J by 4 bases, with 9 bases between them. DNA of the CDR3: TGTGCCAGCGAGACTCAGGGAAACACCATATATTTT. It codes for CASETQGNTIYF.

This chain links TRBV5-3 with TRBJ1-5; D uncertain. TRBV5-3 is classed as an ORF, of uncertain function. Between the trimmed V and J ends, which lost 0 bases and 0 bases, there was a span of 16 bases. The CDR3 contains 18 residues. Here the CDR3 reads CARSLGGISEYSNQPQHF. As DNA, the CDR3 is TGTGCCAGAAGCTTGGGAGGCATTTCGGAGTATAGCAATCAGCCCCAGCATTTT.

This clone showed up just a few times. The J gene is TRBJ2-5, the V gene TRBV7-9; D tentatively fits TRBD1 or TRBD2 (7 bases each). This CDR3 region has 15 residues. Germline loops: CDR1 SEHNR, CDR2 FQNEAQ (reference sequence). V lost 5 bases to trimming and J lost 2 bases, with 15 bases between them. CDR3 sequence: CASSPAGQLQETQYF. CDR3 bases: TGTGCCAGCAGCCCAGCGGGACAGTTACAAGAGACCCAGTACTTC.

CDR3 bases: TGTGCCAGCTCACCGTATGAGGCATGGACCTACGAGCAGTACTTC. This sequence encodes CASSPYEAWTYEQYF. The gene calls are TRBV18 and TRBJ2-7; D gene uncertain. Trimming cost V 3 bases and J 2 bases, with 14 bases left between them. Germline V CDR1 and CDR2: KGHSH, LQKENI. The CDR3 spans 15 residues.

The V gene is TRBV9, the J gene TRBJ2-7; unclear D gene. The CDR3 spans 13 residues. V dropped 4 bases and J dropped 1 base, with 9 bases sitting between them. From germline, CDR1 is SGDLS and CDR2 YYNGEE. The CDR3 sequence is CASSPWASYEQYF. DNA for the CDR3: TGTGCCAGCAGCCCCTGGGCTTCCTACGAGCAGTACTTC.

The V gene is TRBV7-9, the J gene TRBJ2-7, with 8 bases that match TRBD2. The CDR3 is made up of 15 amino acids. Germline loops: CDR1 SEHNR, CDR2 FQNEAQ (reference sequence). Losses at the gene ends were 1 base for V and 3 bases for J; bases not matched to a gene: 5. The CDR3 DNA follows: TGTGCCAGCAGCTTAGGCGGGGGGACTAACTACGAGCAGTACTTC. It encodes CASSLGGGTNYEQYF.

The chain joins TRBV28 to TRBJ1-5; 9 bases fit TRBD1. J lost 7 bases, V lost 3 bases, and 4 bases had no gene match. The CDR3 sequence is 14 residues long. From germline, CDR1 is MDHEN and CDR2 SYDVKM. CDR3 nucleotide sequence: TGTGCCAGCAGTTTGGAGACAGGGGGACAGCCCCAGCATTTT. Translation: CASSLETGGQPQHF.

This sequence joins TRBV7-9 and TRBJ2-5, with 12 nucleotides matching TRBD2. V shed 5 bases and J 0 bases; nucleotides not matched to a gene: 7. The CDR3 is 17 residues long. Germline assignment: CDR1 SEHNR and CDR2 FQNEAQ (reference sequence). Here the CDR3 reads CASSPGLAGMYQETQYF. In nucleotides, the CDR3 is TGTGCCAGCAGCCCCGGACTAGCGGGGATGTACCAAGAGACCCAGTACTTC.

The chain joins TRBV4-3 to TRBJ2-3; the D gene is possibly TRBD1 (5 bases). The CDR3 totals 16 residues. Per the germline V gene, CDR1 is LGHNA and CDR2 is YSLEER. V lost 5 bases and J lost 3, with 18 bases in between. In nucleotides, the CDR3 is TGCGCCAGCAGCGGGTTAGGGGTCGGAGTGACAGATACGCAGTATTTT. Protein: CASSGLGVGVTDTQYF.

The genes are TRBV12-5 and TRBJ2-7, with a tentative D call TRBD1 (6 bases). Germline assignment: CDR1 LGHNT and CDR2 FRNRAP. The CDR3 loop spans 16 amino acids. V gave up 9 bases and J gave up 4 bases, with 25 bases separating them. CDR3 bases: TGTGCTAGCACGACTGAAGGCCAGGGGATAGGTTACGAGCAGTACTTC. It specifies CASTTEGQGIGYEQYF.

In this sample, this clone turned up once. The J gene is TRBJ1-4, the V gene TRBV6-5, with D maybe TRBD1 (5 bases). Deletions cut 6 bases from V and 6 bases from J, with 17 bases between. The CDR3 spans 15 residues. CDR1 and CDR2 (germline): MNHEY, SVGAGI. The CDR3 coding sequence is TGTGCCAGCAGAATCGAGGCGTGGGACGATGAAAAACTGTTTTTT. Its translation is CASRIEAWDDEKLFF.

The chain joins TRBV19 to TRBJ2-7; a weak D match, TRBD1 (6 bases). This CDR3 has 14 amino acids. The V end lost 8 bases, the J end lost 5 bases, and 19 bases lay between the germline ends. In germline, CDR1 is LNHDA, CDR2 SQIVND (reference sequence). CDR3 protein: CASGGQGPVDEQYF. The CDR3 DNA reads TGTGCCAGTGGGGGTCAGGGGCCGGTTGACGAGCAGTACTTC.

This chain links TRBV5-4 with TRBJ2-7, with 15 bases matching TRBD2. The ends lost 0 bases at V and 0 bases at J; junction bases unmatched: 4. The CDR3 covers 18 residues. Germline V gene lookup returns CDR1 SGHNT and CDR2 YYREEE (reference sequence). CDR3 residues: CASSLVGLAGGLSYEQYF. The CDR3 DNA is TGTGCCAGCAGCTTGGTGGGACTAGCGGGGGGCCTCTCCTACGAGCAGTACTTC.

The chain combines TRBV28 with TRBJ1-2; D uncertain. Germline values: CDR1 MDHEN, CDR2 SYDVKM. Trimming took off 3 bases at V and 3 bases at J, with 8 bases between the two ends. CDR3 size: 13 residues. The CDR3 region is CASSFGEDYGYTF. DNA for the CDR3: TGTGCCAGCAGTTTCGGGGAGGACTATGGCTACACCTTC.

The chain recombines TRBV5-1 with TRBJ2-1; 11 bases map to TRBD2. V shed 2 bases and J 2 bases; nucleotides not matched to a gene: 6. Germline V lookup: CDR1 SGHRS, CDR2 YFSETQ. The CDR3 is made up of 17 amino acids. The CDR3 here is CASSLRSGRATYNEQFF. The DNA for the CDR3 is TGCGCCAGCAGCTTACGTAGCGGGAGGGCCACCTACAATGAGCAGTTCTTC.

The chain has TRBV6-4 and TRBJ2-1, with a tentative D call TRBD2 (5 bases). Looked up from germline, CDR1 is MRHNA and CDR2 is SNTAGT. The CDR3 spans 16 residues. V shed 0 bases and J shed 7 bases, with 16 bases lying between them. The CDR3 nucleotides are TGTGCCAGCAGTGACTCCGGGGAAGGCCCTGCGAATGAGCAGTTCTTC. Its protein is CASSDSGEGPANEQFF.

For the CDR3, the DNA is TGTGCCAGCAGCTTGGGGCGCACTGAAGCTTTCTTT. Residues: CASSLGRTEAFF. V gene TRBV5-5 combines with J gene TRBJ1-1; D is uncertain. Per germline, CDR1 SGHKS and CDR2 YYEKEE (reference sequence). V was cut by 0 bases and J by 4 bases, with 4 bases left in between. The CDR3 has 12 amino acids.

Only a few counts were recorded for this clone. This chain joins TRBV28 and TRBJ1-5; 8 bases map to TRBD1. V lost 6 bases and J lost 5; bases outside the gene matches: 6. This CDR3 region has 14 residues. Germline lookup yields CDR1 MDHEN and CDR2 SYDVKM. CDR3 in amino acids: CASSTGGDYQPQHF. CDR3 in DNA: TGTGCCAGCAGCACAGGGGGGGATTATCAGCCCCAGCATTTT.

This clone was picked up one time. This chain links TRBV10-3 with TRBJ2-2; D may correspond to TRBD1 or TRBD2 (5 bases each). V lost 4 bases to trimming and J lost 0 bases, with 18 bases between them. Germline V gene data show CDR1 as ENHRY and CDR2 as SYGVKD. This CDR3 has 18 amino acids. The CDR3 nucleotides read TGTGCCATCAGTGGTCGGGAACTTGGGGGAACGAACACCGGGGAGCTGTTTTTT. Amino acids: CAISGRELGGTNTGELFF.

This clone was recorded only once. The rearrangement links TRBV5-1 to TRBJ2-2; perhaps TRBD1 as D (5 bases). Per germline, CDR1 SGHRS and CDR2 YFSETQ. The CDR3 sequence is 15 residues long. The V gene lost 4 bases and the J gene lost 0 bases, with 10 bases spanning the gap. The CDR3 sequence: CASSPRDPNTGELFF. The CDR3 coding sequence is TGCGCCAGCAGCCCCAGGGATCCGAACACCGGGGAGCTGTTTTTT.

The V gene is TRBV19, the J gene TRBJ2-7; weak D call: TRBD2 (5 bases). CDR3 size: 16 residues. Germline-derived CDR1 and CDR2 are LNHDA and SQIVND (reference sequence). V lost 2 bases and J lost 3, with 17 bases in between. The CDR3 sequence is CASSIYALATVYEQYF. In DNA, the CDR3 is TGTGCCAGTAGTATATATGCCCTAGCCACCGTCTACGAGCAGTACTTC.

V is TRBV9 and J is TRBJ1-2, with 9 bases lining up with TRBD1. The CDR3 consists of 12 residues. Per the germline V gene, CDR1 is SGDLS and CDR2 is YYNGEE. Trimming removed 3 bases from V and 8 bases from J; junction bases left unmatched: 2. The CDR3 sequence is CASSGGQGGYTF. CDR3 sequence (DNA): TGTGCCAGCAGCGGGGGACAGGGCGGCTACACCTTC.

The table lists this clone with a count of one. The chain has TRBV7-6 and TRBJ2-7, with 11 nucleotides matching TRBD1. Germline V gene lookup returns CDR1 SGHVS and CDR2 FNYEAQ. Germline trimming cut 8 bases from V and 5 bases from J; bases unmatched to any gene: 20. The CDR3 loop spans 18 amino acids. For the CDR3, the DNA is TGTGCCAGCGCATCCGGGACAGGGGGTAGCGGGAGTATCAACGAGCAGTACTTC. Translated, it gives CASASGTGGSGSINEQYF.

This chain links TRBV28 with TRBJ2-1; tentative D call: TRBD2 (5 bases). The germline CDR1 and CDR2 sequences are MDHEN and SYDVKM. The V gene lost 2 bases and the J gene lost 4 bases, with 18 bases spanning the gap. The CDR3 is 17 residues long. The chain's CDR3 is CASSLDGSLEGYNEQFF. The CDR3 coding sequence is TGTGCCAGCAGTTTAGACGGATCACTAGAGGGTTACAATGAGCAGTTCTTC.